This passage covers 19 T cell receptor beta chains from one sample sequenced in a study of cytomegalovirus exposure and HLA in healthy donors. The PCR had 60 Vbeta and 13 Jbeta primers. Assay used: immunoSEQ multiplex PCR; TCRdb lists only in-frame clones, some missing. The sample totals just under 90,000 clones. The specimen was PBMCs. Source of these receptors: a girl between 10 and 17 years old in good health and CMV-seropositive.

The chain links TRBV20-1 to TRBJ1-2, with a weak D call TRBD1 (6 bases). CDR3 length: 11 residues. The V gene's germline CDR1 is DFQATT and CDR2 SNEGSKA (reference sequence). V was pared by 2 bases and J by 6 bases, with 7 bases between. The CDR3 here is CSARPGDGYTF. CDR3 in DNA: TGCAGTGCTAGACCAGGGGATGGCTACACCTTC.

The CDR3 DNA follows: TGTGCCTGGAGGAAGGACAGGATAAACTATGGCTACACCTTC. Amino acids: CAWRKDRINYGYTF. V is TRBV30 and J is TRBJ1-2; 7 bases match TRBD1. Germline V gene sequence: CDR1 GTSNPN, CDR2 SVGIG (reference sequence). Trimming at V came to 3 bases and at J to 2 bases, leaving 6 bases not matched to a gene. This CDR3 is 14 amino acids long.

The genes are TRBV6-6 and TRBJ1-4; perhaps TRBD1 as D (5 bases). V lost 2 bases to trimming and J lost 5 bases, with 9 bases between them. Germline CDR1 and CDR2: MNHNY and SVGAGI (reference sequence). The CDR3 consists of 14 residues. CDR3 amino acids: CASSYRGANEKLFF. The CDR3 DNA reads TGTGCCAGCAGTTACAGGGGTGCGAATGAAAAACTGTTTTTT.

V is TRBV19 and J is TRBJ1-1; 7 nucleotides align to TRBD1. Trimming cost V 5 bases and J 3 bases; bases outside gene matches: 6. This CDR3 region has 14 residues. CDR1 LNHDA and CDR2 SQIVND come from the germline V gene (reference sequence). The CDR3 loop reads CASSAGGLYTEAFF. Written as DNA, the CDR3 is TGTGCCAGTAGTGCAGGGGGACTGTACACTGAAGCTTTCTTT.

The chain has TRBV10-3 and TRBJ1-1, with 7 bases identical to TRBD1. The ends lost 10 bases at V and 0 bases at J; junction bases unmatched: 5. This CDR3 spans 13 amino acids. The V gene's germline CDR1 is ENHRY and CDR2 SYGVKD. The CDR3 region has the DNA TGTGCCACAATGACAGGGATGAACACTGAAGCTTTCTTT. Its protein product is CATMTGMNTEAFF.

The chain carries TRBV5-1 and TRBJ2-2; D is possibly TRBD1 (6 bases). The germline V gene has CDR1 SGHRS and CDR2 YFSETQ. This CDR3 comprises 13 residues. V was cut by 3 bases and J by 7 bases, with 10 bases left in between. This CDR3 reads CASSSEGGGELFF. In nucleotides, the CDR3 is TGCGCCAGCAGCTCGGAAGGGGGCGGGGAGCTGTTTTTT.

J is TRBJ2-7 and V is TRBV27; 7 nucleotides align to TRBD1. This CDR3 region has 17 residues. In germline, CDR1 is MNHEY, CDR2 SMNVEV (reference sequence). The J segment lost 2 bases and the V segment lost 0 bases, leaving 10 bases of the junction unmatched. The CDR3 nucleotides read TGTGCCAGCAGTTTATCGATAATAGGACAGGTTCCCTACGAGCAGTACTTC. This gives the protein CASSLSIIGQVPYEQYF.

The rearrangement joins TRBV6-5 to TRBJ1-4, with D possibly TRBD1 on 6 matching bases. Between the trimmed V and J ends, which lost 7 bases and 3 bases, there was a span of 15 bases. Germline V lookup: CDR1 MNHEY, CDR2 SVGAGI. The CDR3 sequence is 15 residues long. CDR3 in amino acids: CASKIRTASNEKLFF. CDR3 DNA: TGTGCCAGCAAGATTAGGACAGCGTCTAATGAAAAACTGTTTTTT.

The chain carries TRBV5-3 and TRBJ2-2; 8 bases map to TRBD2. TRBV5-3 falls under the ORF class, with uncertain function. CDR3 length: 13 residues. V trimming: 5 bases; J trimming: 5 bases; junction bases outside the gene matches: 2. CDR3 bases: TGTGCCAGAAGGTTAGCGGGGACCGGGGAGCTGTTTTTT. Protein: CARRLAGTGELFF.

The rearrangement links TRBV13 to TRBJ1-2, with 9 bases identical to TRBD1. The CDR3 length is 15 residues. The germline CDR1 and CDR2 sequences are PRHDT and FYEKMQ (reference sequence). V lost 8 bases to trimming and J lost 3 bases; unmatched junction nucleotides: 10. CDR3 nucleotide sequence: TGTGCCAGCGGTCCCCGGGACAGGGAAGACTATGGCTACACCTTC. Its translation: CASGPRDREDYGYTF.

The CDR3 reads CAWSGQGGRTEAFF. The CDR3 DNA follows: TGTGCCTGGAGCGGACAGGGAGGCCGCACTGAAGCTTTCTTT. The gene calls are TRBV30 and TRBJ1-1; 8 bases line up with TRBD1. The CDR3 sequence is 14 residues long. Unmatched junction bases numbered 7, after V lost 3 bases and J lost 4 bases. Germline loops: CDR1 GTSNPN, CDR2 SVGIG (reference sequence).

The genes are TRBV5-4 and TRBJ1-1; 9 positions agree with TRBD1. The CDR3 runs 14 residues. The V and J ends lost 4 bases and 5 bases, in that order; junction bases with no gene match: 6. Germline values: CDR1 SGHNT, CDR2 YYREEE (reference sequence). CDR3 protein: CASSLGQGSTEAFF. The CDR3 DNA sequence: TGTGCCAGCAGCCTCGGACAGGGGAGTACTGAAGCTTTCTTT.

The chain joins TRBV6-5 to TRBJ2-5, with a possible D match to TRBD2 (5 bases). Germline CDR1 and CDR2: MNHEY and SVGAGI. V lost 5 bases, J lost 5 bases, and 12 bases lay in between. The CDR3 has 13 residues. CDR3: CASSGGRIETQYF. In nucleotides, the CDR3 is TGTGCCAGCAGTGGAGGACGTATCGAGACCCAGTACTTC.

This chain joins TRBV11-3 and TRBJ1-3, with D unclear. Germline CDR1 and CDR2: SGHNT and YENEEA. The CDR3 sequence is 17 residues long. V shed 5 bases and J shed 0 bases, with 17 bases lying between them. DNA for the CDR3: TGTGCCAGCAGCCCTCTCGATGCGGGAACCTCTGGAAACACCATATATTTT. Encoded protein: CASSPLDAGTSGNTIYF.

The V gene is TRBV7-3, the J gene TRBJ2-1, with TRBD2 matching over 10 bases. Germline loops: CDR1 SGHTA, CDR2 FQGTGA. J was trimmed by 10 bases and V by 4 bases; bases with no gene match: 10. The CDR3 length is 15 residues. Written as DNA, the CDR3 is TGTGCCAGCAGCTCATCAGCGGGGGGGAGCGGGGAGCAGTTCTTC. Its protein product is CASSSSAGGSGEQFF. Filled out from reference TRBV7-3 and TRBJ2-1, the complete variable domain reads GAGVSQTPSNKVTEKGKYVELRCDPISGHTALYWYRQSLGQGPEFLIYFQGTGAADDSGLPNDRFFAVRPEGSVSTLKIQRTERGDSAVYLCASSSSAGGSGEQFFGPGTRLTVL.

The chain is built from TRBV4-2 and TRBJ1-4; D possibly corresponds to TRBD1 (6 bases). Germline loops: CDR1 LGHNA, CDR2 YNFKEQ. This CDR3 region has 18 residues. V was cut by 0 bases and J by 0 bases, with 14 bases left in between. CDR3 amino acids: CASSQDVNGQTTNEKLFF. CDR3 in DNA: TGTGCCAGCAGCCAAGATGTGAACGGACAGACAACTAATGAAAAACTGTTTTTT.

The gene calls are TRBV7-9 and TRBJ2-5; tentatively, D is TRBD2 (6 bases). This CDR3 has 14 residues. The V gene lost 5 bases and the J gene lost 2 bases, with 12 bases spanning the gap. CDR1 is SEHNR and CDR2 is FQNEAQ in the germline V gene (reference sequence). The chain's CDR3 is CASSISGGQETQYF. Written as DNA, the CDR3 is TGTGCCAGCAGCATTTCCGGGGGTCAAGAGACCCAGTACTTC. Full variable domain (missing parts from reference TRBV7-9 and TRBJ2-5): DTGVSQNPRHKITKRGQNVTFRCDPISEHNRLYWYRQTLGQGPEFLTYFQNEAQLEKSRLLSDRFSAERPKGSFSTLEIQRTEQGDSAMYLCASSISGGQETQYFGPGTRLLVL.

The chain uses TRBV7-9 and TRBJ2-2; TRBD1 is a possible D gene (6 bases). The CDR3 loop spans 15 amino acids. The germline V gene has CDR1 SEHNR and CDR2 FQNEAQ (reference sequence). V gave up 0 bases and J gave up 7 bases, with 12 bases separating them. CDR3 sequence reads: CASSLANRAGGELFF. In nucleotides, the CDR3 is TGTGCCAGCAGCTTAGCAAACAGGGCCGGCGGGGAGCTGTTTTTT.

About this clone: The sample carries other DNA sequences with the same CDR3. This sequence joins TRBV11-3 and TRBJ2-1, with 10 bases matching TRBD1. The CDR3 contains 15 residues. The trim removed 0 bases at V and 4 bases at J, leaving 0 bases unmatched. Germline V gene lookup returns CDR1 SGHNT and CDR2 YENEEA. The CDR3 DNA is TGTGCCAGCAGCTTAGAGGGACAGGGGTACAATGAGCAGTTCTTC. This gives the protein CASSLEGQGYNEQFF. Full variable domain (outside the CDR3, taken from reference TRBV11-3 and TRBJ2-1): EAGVVQSPRYKIIEKKQPVAFWCNPISGHNTLYWYLQNLGQGPELLIRYENEEAVDDSQLPKDRFSAERLKGVDSTLKIQPAELGDSAVYLCASSLEGQGYNEQFFGPGTRLTVL.